This T cell receptor beta chain originates from a study of tumor and adjacent non-tumor tissue in lung cancer. CDR1 is DFQATT, CDR2 SNEGSKA, per germline (reference sequence). Trimming took off 4 bases at V and 2 bases at J, with 15 bases between the two ends. There are 14 residues in the CDR3. No cell sorting was done before RNA was extracted from the tissue. TCRbeta libraries were built with three rounds of nested PCR, modified from ARM-PCR. TCRdb ran MiXCR on the multiplex PCR reads and lists one entry per CDR3 protein. The sample contains 84,000 or so distinct CDR3 sequences, roughly two thirds of which appear only once. This clonotype was observed a few times.

Sequences were obtained from lung tumor tissue. The receptor's source is a man aged 70-80 years with non-small cell lung cancer. The chain links TRBV20-1 to TRBJ2-7; D tentatively reads TRBD1 or TRBD2 (6 bases each). The DNA of the CDR3 is TGCAGTGCTACCGGCCTGAGGGGGGCCTACGAGCAGTACTTC. It encodes CSATGLRGAYEQYF.